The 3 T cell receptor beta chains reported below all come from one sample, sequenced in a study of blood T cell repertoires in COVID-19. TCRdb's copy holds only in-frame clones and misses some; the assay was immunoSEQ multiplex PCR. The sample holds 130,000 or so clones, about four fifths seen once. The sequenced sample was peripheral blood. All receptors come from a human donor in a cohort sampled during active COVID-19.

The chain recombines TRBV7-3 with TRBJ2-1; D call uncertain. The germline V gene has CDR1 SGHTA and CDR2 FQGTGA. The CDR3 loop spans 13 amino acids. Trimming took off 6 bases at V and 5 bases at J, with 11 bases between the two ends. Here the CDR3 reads CASSSFLDNEQFF. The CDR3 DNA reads TGTGCCAGCAGTTCGTTCTTAGACAATGAGCAGTTCTTC.

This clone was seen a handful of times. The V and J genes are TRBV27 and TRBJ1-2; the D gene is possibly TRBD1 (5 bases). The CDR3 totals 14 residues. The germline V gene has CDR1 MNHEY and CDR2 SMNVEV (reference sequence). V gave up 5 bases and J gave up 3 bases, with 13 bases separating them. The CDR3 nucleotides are TGTGCCAGCAGTCCGGGGGGGGTCTACTATGGCTACACCTTC. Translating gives CASSPGGVYYGYTF.

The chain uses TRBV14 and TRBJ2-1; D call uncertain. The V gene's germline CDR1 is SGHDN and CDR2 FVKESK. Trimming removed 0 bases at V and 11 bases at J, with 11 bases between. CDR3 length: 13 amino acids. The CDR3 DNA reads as TGTGCCAGCAGCCAAGATATAACAGTAAAGCAGTTCTTC. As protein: CASSQDITVKQFF.